A selection of T cell receptor beta chains follows, all from one sample in a study of human T cells and chemical hapten exposure. TCRdb re-called the RACE reads with MiXCR, one entry per CDR3 protein. The table shows fewer than 150,000 distinct CDR3 sequences, with approximately 12% occurring only once. The specimen comprised whole blood, sampled in connection with sensitization to the hapten diphenylcyclopropenone (DPC). These receptors came from a woman between 18 and 29 years old with alopecia areata. Some clones in this sample may be carry-over from other donors' samples. Both conserved end residues are part of each CDR3. The order of the fields is D gene, J gene, clone size, V gene, CDR3 DNA, CDR3 protein. A D gene is named only where the DNA matches it firmly. Clone size is stated in some rows and not others, as once, few, many or a class when expanded.

D: NA; J: TRBJ1-1; size: NA; V: TRBV27; DNA: TGTGCCAGCAGCCCTACCCAGGGAGGGATGAACACTGAAGCTTTCTTT; CDR3: CASSPTQGGMNTEAFF
D: NA; J: TRBJ1-6; size: many; V: TRBV5-6; DNA: TGTGCCAGCAGCTCCCGGGACGAAGGACCCTATAATTCACCCCTCCACTTT; CDR3: CASSSRDEGPYNSPLHF
D: TRBD1; J: TRBJ2-3; size: NA; V: TRBV4-3; DNA: TGCGCCAGCAGCCCGACAGGGCTCCTCACAGATACGCAGTATTTT; CDR3: CASSPTGLLTDTQYF
D: NA; J: TRBJ2-1; size: NA; V: TRBV27; DNA: TGTGCCAGCAGTTGGTCCAGGACAAGGGGCAATGAGCAGTTCTTC; CDR3: CASSWSRTRGNEQFF
D: NA; J: TRBJ2-1; size: many; V: TRBV3-1; DNA: TGTGCCAGCAGCCCAAGCTCCGGACAAAATGAGCAGTTCTTC; CDR3: CASSPSSGQNEQFF
D: TRBD1; J: TRBJ2-5; size: few; V: TRBV4-3; DNA: TGCGCCAGCAGCGGACAGGTTCAAGAGACCCAGTACTTC; CDR3: CASSGQVQETQYF
D: TRBD2; J: TRBJ2-3; size: few; V: TRBV20-1; DNA: TGCAGTGCCACACTAGCGGGCCGGGGAGATACGCAGTATTTT; CDR3: CSATLAGRGDTQYF
D: NA; J: TRBJ1-6; size: many; V: TRBV20-1; DNA: TGCAGTGCTAGAGTCACAGCCCTTTATAATTCACCCCTCCACTTT; CDR3: CSARVTALYNSPLHF
D: NA; J: TRBJ1-3; size: few; V: TRBV29-1; DNA: TGCAGCGCCGAGGTTGGCAGGGGAAACACCATATATTTT; CDR3: CSAEVGRGNTIYF
D: TRBD1; J: TRBJ1-1; size: NA; V: TRBV6-2/TRBV6-3; DNA: TGTGCCAGCAGTTACCCCAGGGGGCGAAGCACTGAAGCTTTCTTT; CDR3: CASSYPRGRSTEAFF